This T cell receptor (beta chain) was observed in a study of spatial heterogeneity in lung cancer. TCRdb reprocessed the 5' RACE reads with MiXCR, giving one entry per CDR3 protein. This sample has about 7,900 distinct CDR3 sequences, with approximately 5% found just once. Time point described: sample taken at primary tumor resection. Unsorted whole RNA from tumor, nontumor lung or frozen PBMC underwent sequencing. The donors comprised 60 to 80 untreated early-stage non-small cell lung cancer patients. This clonotype appeared many times. No antigen is known for it. This beta chain is an unintended read in a library built for alpha chains; its size means little. Germline V CDR1 and CDR2: MGHRA, YSYEKL. V lost 3 bases, J lost 9 bases, and 9 bases lay in between. The CDR3 contains 12 residues. Study results and caveats: Blood carried ubiquitous expanded tumor TCRs more at resection than follow-up.

This rearrangement joins TRBV4-1 to TRBJ2-1, with D hard to call. This receptor was taken from a male donor with early-stage non-small cell lung cancer. Sample: PBMCs, taken at surgery. CDR3 in DNA: TGCGCCAGCAGCCAGGATTTTAGTGAGCAGTTCTTC. Its protein is CASSQDFSEQFF.